This entry is about one TCR beta chain. The data were obtained in a study of blood T cell repertoires in COVID-19. Background on the study: Some COVID-19 samples were acute and others convalescent; all came from the United States, Italy and Spain. T cells, B-cell-depleted T cells, or PBMCs provided the cDNA or gDNA that served as material.

As originally analysed: Estimation of nucleated cell counts relied on the amplification of reference gene primers. Some clones are missing from TCRdb's copy, which holds only in-frame ones; the method was immunoSEQ multiplex PCR. V, J and clone size are taken as reported in that table, and D and trimming were inferred from the DNA itself. The sample contains over 75,000 clones, 86% of which appear only once. Germline CDR1 and CDR2: MDHEN and SYDVKM. The CDR3 has 19 residues. Trimming at V came to 0 bases and at J to 0 bases, leaving 4 bases not matched to a gene. The V and J genes are TRBV28 and TRBJ2-1; 14 bases are a match to TRBD2. This TCR was sampled from a human donor in a cohort sampled during active COVID-19. The sample was peripheral blood. CDR3 in DNA: TGTGCCAGCAGTTTATGGGGGACTAGCGGGAGAGGCTCCTACAATGAGCAGTTCTTC. Amino acid sequence: CASSLWGTSGRGSYNEQFF.